The following is a TCR beta chain sequence with its context. The data originate from a study of blood T cell repertoires in COVID-19. On the study more broadly: Sources were T cells, B-cell-depleted T cells, or PBMCs; the material itself was cDNA or gDNA.

As processed by the authors: Counts of nucleated cells, estimated from reference gene primer amplification, were obtained. The method was immunoSEQ multiplex PCR; TCRdb's version includes in-frame clones alone and lacks a portion of them. For V, J and clone size, that table is used; D and trimming come from the DNA. Of under 250,000 clones listed, approximately 81% are singletons. The CDR3 contains 15 residues. CDR1 and CDR2 (germline): KGHSH, LQKENI. V was trimmed by 3 bases and J by 5 bases, leaving 16 bases between them. This TCR was sampled from a woman of 80 years or more with acute or convalescent COVID-19. The chain uses TRBV18 and TRBJ2-5; no reliable D call. The sequenced sample was peripheral blood. CDR3 DNA sequence: TGTGCCAGCTCACCTGCCCAGCAGAGGTACGAGACCCAGTACTTC. This gives the protein CASSPAQQRYETQYF.